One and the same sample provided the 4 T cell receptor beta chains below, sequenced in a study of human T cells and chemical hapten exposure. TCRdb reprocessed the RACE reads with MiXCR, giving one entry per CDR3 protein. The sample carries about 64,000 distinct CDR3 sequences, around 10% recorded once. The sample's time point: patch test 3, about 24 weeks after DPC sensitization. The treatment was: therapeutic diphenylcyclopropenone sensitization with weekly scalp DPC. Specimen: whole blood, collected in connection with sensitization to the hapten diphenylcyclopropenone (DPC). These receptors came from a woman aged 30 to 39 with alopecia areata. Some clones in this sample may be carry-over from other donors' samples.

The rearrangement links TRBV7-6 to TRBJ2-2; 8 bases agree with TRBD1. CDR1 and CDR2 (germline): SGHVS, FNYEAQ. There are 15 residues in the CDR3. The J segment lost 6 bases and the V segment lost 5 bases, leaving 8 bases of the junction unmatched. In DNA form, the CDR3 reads TGTGCCAGCAGCGTCACACGACAGGGGCCCGGGGAGCTGTTTTTT. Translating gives CASSVTRQGPGELFF.

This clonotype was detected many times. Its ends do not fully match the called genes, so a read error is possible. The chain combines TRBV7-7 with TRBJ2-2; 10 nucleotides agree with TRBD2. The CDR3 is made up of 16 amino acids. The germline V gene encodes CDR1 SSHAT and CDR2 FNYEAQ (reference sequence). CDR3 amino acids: CASSAETSGLSGELFF. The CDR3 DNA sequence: TGTGCTAGCAGCGCGGAGACTAGCGGGTTGTCCGGGGAGCTGTTTTTT. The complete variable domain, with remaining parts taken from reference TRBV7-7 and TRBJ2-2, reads GAGVSQSPRYKVTKRGQDVTLRCDPISSHATLYWYQQALGQGPEFLTYFNYEAQPDKSGLPSDRFSAERPEGSISTLTIQRTEQRDSAMYRCASSAETSGLSGELFFGEGSRLTVL.

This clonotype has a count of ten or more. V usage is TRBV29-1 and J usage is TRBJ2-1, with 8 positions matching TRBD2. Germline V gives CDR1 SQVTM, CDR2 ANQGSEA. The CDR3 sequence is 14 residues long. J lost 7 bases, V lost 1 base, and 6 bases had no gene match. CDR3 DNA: TGCAGCGTTGAAGTTCAGACTAGCGTGAATGAGCAGTTCTTC. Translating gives CSVEVQTSVNEQFF.

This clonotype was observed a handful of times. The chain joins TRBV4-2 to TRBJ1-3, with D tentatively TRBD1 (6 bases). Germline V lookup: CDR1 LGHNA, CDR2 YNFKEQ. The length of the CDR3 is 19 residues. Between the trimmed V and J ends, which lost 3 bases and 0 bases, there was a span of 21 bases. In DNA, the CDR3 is TGTGCCAGCAGCCATGCTAAGACTACAGGGTCTTACTCTGGAAACACCATATATTTT. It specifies CASSHAKTTGSYSGNTIYF.